Reported below is one TCR beta chain. As yet, its antigen is unknown. The assay was immunoSEQ multiplex PCR, and TCRdb's table has in-frame clones only and misses some. This repertoire shows tens of thousands of clones, about 94% found once; its top ten account for more than 1.5%. Trimming took 5 bases from V and 6 from J; bases not matched to a gene: 16. The length of the CDR3 is 16 residues. The germline gives CDR1 SGHAT, CDR2 FQNNGV. These data belong to a study of graft-versus-host responses after intestinal transplantation. Turning to the study itself: Anti-thymocyte globulin induction was given to all recipients, followed by tacrolimus and steroids for 2 to 3 years.

Notes on the study in general: Early post-transplant HvG declines tracked with peak circulating GvH clone levels. Researchers found GvH clones in recipient marrow, and some showed up first in ileum or blood. High graft-versus-host to host-versus-graft clonal ratios were found in allografts of patients who had graft-donor T cell macrochimerism.

The sequencing used PBMCs, collected around 48 weeks after intestinal transplant. The chain carries TRBV11-2 and TRBJ2-7; 7 bases map to TRBD1. The origin of this receptor is a human patient who received an intestinal transplant, so some T cells may come from the graft donor. Written as DNA, the CDR3 is TGTGCCAGCAGCCTCACCGCCCGGGACAGTTTTTTCGAGCAGTACTTC. Amino acid sequence: CASSLTARDSFFEQYF.